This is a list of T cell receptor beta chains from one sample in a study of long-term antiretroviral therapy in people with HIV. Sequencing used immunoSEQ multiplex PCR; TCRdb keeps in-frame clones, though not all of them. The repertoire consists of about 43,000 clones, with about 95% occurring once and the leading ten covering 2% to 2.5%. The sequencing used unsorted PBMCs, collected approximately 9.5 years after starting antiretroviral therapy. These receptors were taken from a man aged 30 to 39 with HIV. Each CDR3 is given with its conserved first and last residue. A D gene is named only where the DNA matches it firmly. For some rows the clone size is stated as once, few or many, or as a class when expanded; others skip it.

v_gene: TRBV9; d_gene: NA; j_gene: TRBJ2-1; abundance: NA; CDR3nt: TGTGCCAGCAGCGTACCCGGGGATGAGCAGTTCTTC; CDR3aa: CASSVPGDEQFF
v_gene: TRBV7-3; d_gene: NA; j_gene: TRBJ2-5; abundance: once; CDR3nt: TGTGCCAGCAGCTTAGGGCAGGCCCCAGAGACCCAGTACTTC; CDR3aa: CASSLGQAPETQYF
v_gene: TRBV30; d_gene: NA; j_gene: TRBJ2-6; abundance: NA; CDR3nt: TGTGCCTGGAGTCGGTTTTGGGGGGTAGCCGTTAAATCCCCCGACTCTGGGGCCAACGTCCTGACTTTC; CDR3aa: CAWSRFWGVAVKSPDSGANVLTF
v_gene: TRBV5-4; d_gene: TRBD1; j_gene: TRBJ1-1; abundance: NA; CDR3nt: TGTGCCAGCAGCCGAGCGACAGGGTCGAACACTGAAGCTTTCTTT; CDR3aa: CASSRATGSNTEAFF
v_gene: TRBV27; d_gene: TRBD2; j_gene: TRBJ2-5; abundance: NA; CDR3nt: TGTGCCAGCAGTCCAATCGGGGGGGGAGTGATGGAGACCCAGTACTTC; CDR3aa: CASSPIGGGVMETQYF
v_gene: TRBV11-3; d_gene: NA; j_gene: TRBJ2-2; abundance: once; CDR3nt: TGTGCCAGCAGCTTGGTTGCGACCGGGGAGCTGTTTTTT; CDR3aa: CASSLVATGELFF
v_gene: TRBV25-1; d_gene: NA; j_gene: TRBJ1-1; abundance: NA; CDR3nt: TGTGCCAGCAGTGCGCCAGGATGGATGGACACTGAAGCTTTCTTT; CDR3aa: CASSAPGWMDTEAFF
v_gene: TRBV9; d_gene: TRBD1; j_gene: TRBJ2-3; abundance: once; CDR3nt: TGTGCCAGCAGCGTAGACAGGGGAGGCACAGATACGCAGTATTTT; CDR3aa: CASSVDRGGTDTQYF
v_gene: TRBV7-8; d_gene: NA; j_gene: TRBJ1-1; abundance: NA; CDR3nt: TGTGCCTCAAGGACGGGGACGAACACTGAAGCTTTCTTT; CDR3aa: CASRTGTNTEAFF
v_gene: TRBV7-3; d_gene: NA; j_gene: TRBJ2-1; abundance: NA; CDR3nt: TGTGCCAGCAGCGCCTCTAGCGCGGCTACGGGGCAGTTCTTC; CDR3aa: CASSASSAATGQFF
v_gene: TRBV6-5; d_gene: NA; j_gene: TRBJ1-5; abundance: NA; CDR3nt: TGTGCCAGCAGTTACTCGAGGCAGGGAGATCAGCCCCAGCATTTT; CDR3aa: CASSYSRQGDQPQHF
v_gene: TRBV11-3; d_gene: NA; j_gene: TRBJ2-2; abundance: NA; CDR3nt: TGTGCCAGCAGCACCGGGACGGCGAACACCGGGGAGCTGTTTTTT; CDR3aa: CASSTGTANTGELFF
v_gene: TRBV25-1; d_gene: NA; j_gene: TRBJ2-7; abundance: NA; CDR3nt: TGTGCCAGCAGTGAGAAGGCGATTTACGAGCAGTACTTC; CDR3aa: CASSEKAIYEQYF
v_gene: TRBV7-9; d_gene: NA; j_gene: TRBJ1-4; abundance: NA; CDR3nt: TGTGCCAGCACGGCCAGCTTTAATGAAAAACTGTTTTTT; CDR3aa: CASTASFNEKLFF
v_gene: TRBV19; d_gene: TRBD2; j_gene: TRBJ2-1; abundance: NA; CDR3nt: TGTGCCAGTACCCCACTAGCGGGGGACCGCGGTGAGCAGTTCTTC; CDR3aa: CASTPLAGDRGEQFF
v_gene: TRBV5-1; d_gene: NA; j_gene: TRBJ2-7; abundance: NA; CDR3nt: TGCGCCAGCAGCTTGGAGACCATCCCCGAGCAGTACTTC; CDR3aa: CASSLETIPEQYF
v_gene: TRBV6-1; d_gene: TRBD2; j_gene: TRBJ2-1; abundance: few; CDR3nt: TGTGCCAGCAGTGAAGAAGCGGGGGGCTACAATGAGCAGTTCTTC; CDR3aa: CASSEEAGGYNEQFF
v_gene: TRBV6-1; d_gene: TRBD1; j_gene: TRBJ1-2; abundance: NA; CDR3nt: TGTGCCAGCAGTGAACACGGGACAGGGGCCCTCTATGGCTACACCTTC; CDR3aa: CASSEHGTGALYGYTF
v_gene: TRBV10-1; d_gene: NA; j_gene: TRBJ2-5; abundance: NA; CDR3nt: TGCGCCAGCAGTGAGTCGAAAGGGTTACCCCAGTACTTC; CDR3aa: CASSESKGLPQYF
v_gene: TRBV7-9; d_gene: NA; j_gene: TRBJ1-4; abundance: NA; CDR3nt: TGTGCCAGCAGCTTCCCGAGGGGGTCGTCGGGGGGAAATGAAAAACTGTTTTTT; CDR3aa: CASSFPRGSSGGNEKLFF
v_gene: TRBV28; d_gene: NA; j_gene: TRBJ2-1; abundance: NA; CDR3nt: TGTGCCAGCATTGGTTACAATGAGCAGTTCTTC; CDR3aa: CASIGYNEQFF
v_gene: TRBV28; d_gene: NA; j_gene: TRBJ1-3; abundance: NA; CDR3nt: TGTGCCAGCAGTTTGGGGGGGAGGCTCGGAAACACCATATATTTT; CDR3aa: CASSLGGRLGNTIYF
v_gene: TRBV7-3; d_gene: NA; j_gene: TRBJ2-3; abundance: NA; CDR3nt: TGTGCCAGCAGCTTACGACCAGATACGCAGTATTTT; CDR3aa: CASSLRPDTQYF
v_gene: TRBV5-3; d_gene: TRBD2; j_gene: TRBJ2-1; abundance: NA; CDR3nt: TGTGCCAGAAGCCCCCGGGGGGTCTTATACAATGAGCAGTTCTTC; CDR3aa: CARSPRGVLYNEQFF
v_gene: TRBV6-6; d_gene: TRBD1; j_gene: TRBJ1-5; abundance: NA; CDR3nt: TGTGCCAGCAGTCCCTCCGGGACAGGGGGCAGGCAGCCCCAGCATTTT; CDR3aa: CASSPSGTGGRQPQHF
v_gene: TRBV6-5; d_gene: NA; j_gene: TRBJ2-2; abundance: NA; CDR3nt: TGTGCCAGCAGTGCGGGACAAAACACCGGGGAGCTGTTTTTT; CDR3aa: CASSAGQNTGELFF
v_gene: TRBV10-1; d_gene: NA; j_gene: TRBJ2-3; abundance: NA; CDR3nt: TGCGCCAGCAGCAAAGGACACAGCACAGATACGCAGTATTTT; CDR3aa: CASSKGHSTDTQYF
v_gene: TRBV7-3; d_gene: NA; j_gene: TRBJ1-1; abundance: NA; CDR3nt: TGTGCCAGCAGCTTAAGACGGGACACTGAAGCTTTCTTT; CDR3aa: CASSLRRDTEAFF
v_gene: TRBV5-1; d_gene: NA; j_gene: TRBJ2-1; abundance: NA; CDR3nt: TGCGCCAGCAGCTTGAGCGCAGTCGGAGGTGAGCAGTTCTTC; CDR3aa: CASSLSAVGGEQFF
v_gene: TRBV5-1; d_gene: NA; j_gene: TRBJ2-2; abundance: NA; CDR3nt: TGCGCCAGCAGCTTGCGGACAGCTGAGACCGGGGAGCTGTTTTTT; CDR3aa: CASSLRTAETGELFF
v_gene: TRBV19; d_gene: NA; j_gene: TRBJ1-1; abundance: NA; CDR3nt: TGTGCCAGTGGGAACGAAGTTTGGACCGAAGCTTTCTTT; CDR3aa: CASGNEVWTEAFF
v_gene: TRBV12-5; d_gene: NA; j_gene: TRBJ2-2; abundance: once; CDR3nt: TGTGCTAGTGCCCTGACGGCCGGGGAGCTGTTTTTT; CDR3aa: CASALTAGELFF
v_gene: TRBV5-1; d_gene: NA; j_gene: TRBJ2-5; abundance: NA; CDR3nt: TGCGCCAGCAGCCCTAGGGACACTCAGGAGACCCAGTACTTC; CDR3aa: CASSPRDTQETQYF
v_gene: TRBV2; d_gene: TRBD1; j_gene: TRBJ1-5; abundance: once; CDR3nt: TGTGCCAGCAGAGACCGACAGGGGGGCAATCAGCCCCAGCATTTT; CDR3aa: CASRDRQGGNQPQHF
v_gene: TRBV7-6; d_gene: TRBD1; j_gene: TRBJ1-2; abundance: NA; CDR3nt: TGTGCCAGCAGCTTAGGAGGGGGGGGGACAGGAGCCATCTATGGCTACACCTTC; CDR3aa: CASSLGGGGTGAIYGYTF
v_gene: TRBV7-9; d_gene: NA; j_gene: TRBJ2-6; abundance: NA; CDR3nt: TGTGCCAGCAGCTTAGTTCTGGGGGCCAACGTCCTGACTTTC; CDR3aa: CASSLVLGANVLTF
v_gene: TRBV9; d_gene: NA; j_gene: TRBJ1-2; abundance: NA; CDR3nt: TGTGCCAGCAGCGTAGGGCCAGGGTCGGACTATGGCTACACCTTC; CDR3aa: CASSVGPGSDYGYTF
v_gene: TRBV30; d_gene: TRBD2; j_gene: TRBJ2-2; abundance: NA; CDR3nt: TGTGCCTGGAGTGGTAGCGGGGGGGCCAGGGAGCTGTTTTTT; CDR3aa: CAWSGSGGARELFF
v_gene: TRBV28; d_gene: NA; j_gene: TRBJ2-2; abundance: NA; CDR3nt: TGTGCCAGCAGCCAGGGGCCGAACACCGGGGAGCTGTTTTTT; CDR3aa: CASSQGPNTGELFF
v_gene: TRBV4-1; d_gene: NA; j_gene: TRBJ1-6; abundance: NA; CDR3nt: TGCGCCAGCAGCCAAAGCTCCTATAATTCACCCCTCCACTTT; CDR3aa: CASSQSSYNSPLHF
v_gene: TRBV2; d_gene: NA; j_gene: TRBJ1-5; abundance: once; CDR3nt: TGTGCCAGCAGTGGGACGGGGGAAAATCAGCCCCAGCATTTT; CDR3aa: CASSGTGENQPQHF
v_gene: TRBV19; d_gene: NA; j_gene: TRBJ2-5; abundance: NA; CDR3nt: TGTGCCAGCCACCAAGAGACCCAGTACTTC; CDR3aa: CASHQETQYF
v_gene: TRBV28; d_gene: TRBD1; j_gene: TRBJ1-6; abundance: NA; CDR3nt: TGTGCCAGCAGTTCACCGGGACAGGGGAGGAATTCACCCCTCCACTTT; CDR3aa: CASSSPGQGRNSPLHF
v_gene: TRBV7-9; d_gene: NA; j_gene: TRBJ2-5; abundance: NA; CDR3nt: TGTGCCAGCAGCTTGGTAGGGCGAGAGACCCAGTACTTC; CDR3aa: CASSLVGRETQYF